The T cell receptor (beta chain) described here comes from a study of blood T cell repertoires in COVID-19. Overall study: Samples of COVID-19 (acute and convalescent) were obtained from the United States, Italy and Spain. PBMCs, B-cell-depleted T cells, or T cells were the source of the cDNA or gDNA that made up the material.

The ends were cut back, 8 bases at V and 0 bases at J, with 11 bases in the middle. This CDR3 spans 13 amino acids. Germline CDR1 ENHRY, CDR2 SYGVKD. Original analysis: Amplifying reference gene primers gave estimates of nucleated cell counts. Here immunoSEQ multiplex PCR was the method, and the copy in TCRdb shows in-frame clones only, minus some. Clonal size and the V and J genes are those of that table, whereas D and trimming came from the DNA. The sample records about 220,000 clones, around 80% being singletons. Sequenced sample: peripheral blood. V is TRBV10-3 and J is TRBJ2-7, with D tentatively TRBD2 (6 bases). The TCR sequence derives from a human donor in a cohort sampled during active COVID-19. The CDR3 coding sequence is TGTGCCATCCGGCGGGACGACTCCTACGAGCAGTACTTC. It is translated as CAIRRDDSYEQYF.